This TCR beta chain stems from a study of cytomegalovirus exposure and HLA in healthy donors. This PCR relied on a set of 60 Vbeta primers and 13 Jbeta primers. The repertoire was sequenced with immunoSEQ multiplex PCR; TCRdb's copy has only in-frame clones and lacks some. The profile shows about 150,000 clones, 85% of them singletons. As for this clone: The target antigen is unknown.

Each donor was nominally healthy when sampled (though unrecorded immune exposures were likely). Points from the study as a whole: Reportedly, fewer N-insertions than the approximately 700-donor mean appeared in an Asian-associated ancestry cluster in a later analysis. Most of the TCR beta V segments (in an earlier analysis) were productive either about 87% or about 30% of the time.

The junction had 9 bases not matched to a gene; V was cut back by 4 bases and J by 4 bases. From germline, CDR1 is WNHNN and CDR2 SYGVQD (reference sequence). The CDR3 has 16 residues. This chain links TRBV10-1 with TRBJ2-3, with 9 nucleotides matching TRBD2. This TCR derives from a boy between 2 and 10 years old in good health and CMV-seronegative. The specimen sequenced was PBMCs. CDR3 coding DNA: TGCGCCAGCAGTGTCTTGGCTAGCGGGGTAGCAGATACGCAGTATTTT. Its translation is CASSVLASGVADTQYF.